These T cell receptor beta chains were read from a single sample in a study of blood T cell repertoires in COVID-19. This table comes from immunoSEQ multiplex PCR, and its TCRdb copy is limited to in-frame clones, with some not included. The profile covers approximately 150,000 clones, with around 83% appearing a single time and roughly 13% taken by the ten largest. What was sequenced was peripheral blood. The receptors here all came from a man aged 70 or older who had recovered from COVID-19. The conserved cysteine and the conserved F or W are not part of the CDR3 here. A D gene is named only where the DNA matches it firmly.

cdr3_length | v_call | d_call | cdr3_aa
13 | TRBV20-1 | . | SASFLARNDYEQY
13 | TRBV5-1 | TRBD2 | ASSQIAGAQETQY
10 | TRBV7-9 | . | ASSPLVTEAF
13 | TRBV7-3 | . | ASSLTGQGDQPQH
11 | TRBV6-6 | TRBD1 | ASGEGTGGEQY
12 | TRBV7-9 | . | ASSPRVVNTEAF
13 | TRBV7-2 | TRBD1 | ASSLGSGGQYEQY
14 | TRBV2 | TRBD1 | ASSVARDRVNTEAF
13 | TRBV28 | TRBD1 | ASMGWTGSTDTQY
14 | TRBV28 | TRBD2 | ASSQGLAATPYEQY
14 | TRBV18 | TRBD1 | ASSPQVPGQGNEQY
11 | TRBV6-5 | TRBD2 | ATTSGATYEQY
11 | TRBV27 | TRBD1 | ASSGATGNGYT
13 | TRBV5-1 | . | ASSLTEASSHEQY
13 | TRBV4-1 | . | ASSQGPQVGETQY
11 | TRBV5-1 | . | ASSFTVSYEQY
14 | TRBV9 | . | ASSASQQGRWGGYT
12 | TRBV15 | TRBD1 | ATRRDRASYEAF
14 | TRBV10-3 | TRBD1 | AISDYGQGANQPQH
15 | TRBV6-2/TRBV6-3 | TRBD2 | ASSYLGTSGRPDTQY
14 | TRBV4-1 | TRBD2 | ASSQVPRGRGYEQY
19 | TRBV24-1 | TRBD2 | ATSTGTGGGLAGGQADTQY
12 | TRBV9 | TRBD1 | ASSPGTAVLGYT